The rows below give T cell receptor beta chains drawn from one sample of a study of blood T cell repertoires in COVID-19. TCRdb's copy holds only in-frame clones and misses some; the assay was immunoSEQ multiplex PCR. The sample carries hundreds of thousands of clones, roughly 80% recorded once. Material: peripheral blood. These receptor sequences come from a woman of 80 years or more with COVID-19, enrolled during active disease. Both conserved end residues are part of each CDR3. The D gene is left open where the match is weak. The size field is filled for only some rows; it gives once, few, many or a size class.

j_call: TRBJ2-3; v_call: TRBV5-1; clone_size: .; d_call: .; cdr3_nt: TGCGCCAGCAGCTTGGCCTCCAGTATCACAGATACGCAGTATTTT; cdr3_aa: CASSLASSITDTQYF
j_call: TRBJ2-7; v_call: TRBV6-2/TRBV6-3; clone_size: .; d_call: .; cdr3_nt: TGTGCCAGCAGCGAGAGTGTGTGGGAGCAGTACTTC; cdr3_aa: CASSESVWEQYF
j_call: TRBJ2-7; v_call: TRBV19; clone_size: .; d_call: TRBD2; cdr3_nt: TGTGCCAGTAGTATCCTTGGGACTAGCGGCTACGAGCAGTACTTC; cdr3_aa: CASSILGTSGYEQYF
j_call: TRBJ1-1; v_call: TRBV9; clone_size: .; d_call: .; cdr3_nt: TGTGCCAGCAGCGTACCACGGAAGGGGCGAATCACTGAAGCTTTCTTT; cdr3_aa: CASSVPRKGRITEAFF
j_call: TRBJ1-2; v_call: TRBV15; clone_size: few; d_call: TRBD1; cdr3_nt: TGTGCCACCAGCAGAGATGGGACAGGCGGCTATGGCTACACCTTC; cdr3_aa: CATSRDGTGGYGYTF
j_call: TRBJ2-6; v_call: TRBV19; clone_size: .; d_call: .; cdr3_nt: TGTGCCAGTAGTATAGGGAGGACTTCTGCTGGGGCCAACGTCCTGACTTTC; cdr3_aa: CASSIGRTSAGANVLTF
j_call: TRBJ2-1; v_call: TRBV28; clone_size: once; d_call: TRBD2; cdr3_nt: TGTGCCAGCAGTCCAAGCGGGAGCTCCTACAATGAGCAGTTCTTC; cdr3_aa: CASSPSGSSYNEQFF
j_call: TRBJ2-7; v_call: TRBV5-1; clone_size: once; d_call: TRBD1; cdr3_nt: TGCGCCAGCAGCACCACAGGGGAACCCCACTACGAGCAGTACTTC; cdr3_aa: CASSTTGEPHYEQYF
j_call: TRBJ2-3; v_call: TRBV10-2; clone_size: .; d_call: .; cdr3_nt: TGCGCCAGCAGTTCCCTGACTAGTACGGCAGATACGCAGTATTTT; cdr3_aa: CASSSLTSTADTQYF
j_call: TRBJ2-7; v_call: TRBV7-9; clone_size: once; d_call: .; cdr3_nt: TGTGCCAGCAGCCGCCCGACAGGAATCTACGAGCAGTACTTC; cdr3_aa: CASSRPTGIYEQYF
j_call: TRBJ2-4; v_call: TRBV7-2; clone_size: .; d_call: .; cdr3_nt: TGTGCCAGCAGCCCTGGACAGCGACTAGCCAAAAACATTCAGTACTTC; cdr3_aa: CASSPGQRLAKNIQYF
j_call: TRBJ2-3; v_call: TRBV2; clone_size: .; d_call: .; cdr3_nt: TGTGCCAGCAGTGGGACAGCCCTTAACGCAGATACGCAGTATTTT; cdr3_aa: CASSGTALNADTQYF
j_call: TRBJ2-6; v_call: TRBV27; clone_size: .; d_call: .; cdr3_nt: TGTGCCAGCAGTTTAAGGGGTTCTGGGGCCAACGTCCTGACTTTC; cdr3_aa: CASSLRGSGANVLTF
j_call: TRBJ2-5; v_call: TRBV5-1; clone_size: .; d_call: TRBD2; cdr3_nt: TGCGCCAGCAGCTTGGCTAGCGGGCGGGAGACCCAGTACTTC; cdr3_aa: CASSLASGRETQYF
j_call: TRBJ2-3; v_call: TRBV7-8; clone_size: .; d_call: TRBD2; cdr3_nt: TGTGCCAGCAGCTCACGAGCGGGAGCCTTATATACGCAGTATTTT; cdr3_aa: CASSSRAGALYTQYF
j_call: TRBJ1-2; v_call: TRBV7-8; clone_size: .; d_call: .; cdr3_nt: TGTGCCAGCAGCCGAGACCGAGGATACTATGGCTACACCTTC; cdr3_aa: CASSRDRGYYGYTF
j_call: TRBJ1-1; v_call: TRBV11-2; clone_size: few; d_call: .; cdr3_nt: TGTGCCAGCAGCTTAGATCGGGGGGCTGAAGCTTTCTTT; cdr3_aa: CASSLDRGAEAFF
j_call: TRBJ1-2; v_call: TRBV7-9; clone_size: .; d_call: .; cdr3_nt: TGTGCCAGCAGCTCAACCGACAGGTCCTATGGCTACACCTTC; cdr3_aa: CASSSTDRSYGYTF
j_call: TRBJ2-2; v_call: TRBV21-1; clone_size: .; d_call: .; cdr3_nt: TGTGCCAGCAGCAACCGCGGTAGGCAGAATCAGATCGCGAACACCGGGGAGCTGTTTTTT; cdr3_aa: CASSNRGRQNQIANTGELFF
j_call: TRBJ2-2; v_call: TRBV5-1; clone_size: .; d_call: .; cdr3_nt: TGCGCCAGCAGCAGTGGACATAGCAGGGCCACCGGGGAGCTGTTTTTT; cdr3_aa: CASSSGHSRATGELFF
j_call: TRBJ1-4; v_call: TRBV7-2; clone_size: few; d_call: .; cdr3_nt: TGTGCCAGCAGCCGGCAGCGGGGGGAAAAACTGTTTTTT; cdr3_aa: CASSRQRGEKLFF
j_call: TRBJ2-5; v_call: TRBV6-5; clone_size: .; d_call: TRBD1; cdr3_nt: TGTGCCAGCAGCGCGACAGGGCGAGAGACCCAGTACTTC; cdr3_aa: CASSATGRETQYF
j_call: TRBJ1-1; v_call: TRBV30; clone_size: .; d_call: TRBD1; cdr3_nt: TGTGCCTGGAGAAGGGACAGGGGGAACACTGAAGCTTTCTTT; cdr3_aa: CAWRRDRGNTEAFF
j_call: TRBJ2-5; v_call: TRBV9; clone_size: .; d_call: .; cdr3_nt: TGTGCCAGCAGCGTAGCTACGTGGGGCGGCCAAGAGACCCAGTACTTC; cdr3_aa: CASSVATWGGQETQYF
j_call: TRBJ1-5; v_call: TRBV19; clone_size: .; d_call: TRBD1; cdr3_nt: TGTGCCAGTAGGCTAGGACAGGGCCTCTCCAATCAGCCCCAGCATTTT; cdr3_aa: CASRLGQGLSNQPQHF
j_call: TRBJ2-1; v_call: TRBV7-8; clone_size: .; d_call: .; cdr3_nt: TGTGCCAGCAGCTTATCATATTTTAGCGGAGAGCAGTTCTTC; cdr3_aa: CASSLSYFSGEQFF
j_call: TRBJ1-2; v_call: TRBV7-3; clone_size: .; d_call: TRBD1; cdr3_nt: TGTGCCAGCAGCCCTGGGACAGACCCTAACTATGGCTACACCTTC; cdr3_aa: CASSPGTDPNYGYTF
j_call: TRBJ1-2; v_call: TRBV25-1; clone_size: .; d_call: .; cdr3_nt: TGTGCCAGCAGTGAATCTCGCGGCGTTAACTATGGCTACACCTTC; cdr3_aa: CASSESRGVNYGYTF
j_call: TRBJ1-1; v_call: TRBV10-3; clone_size: once; d_call: .; cdr3_nt: TGTGCCATATCAGGGGATTTGAACACTGAAGCTTTCTTT; cdr3_aa: CAISGDLNTEAFF
j_call: TRBJ1-1; v_call: TRBV12-3/TRBV12-4; clone_size: .; d_call: TRBD1; cdr3_nt: TGTGCCAGCAGTCCCTATGGACAGGGGGAAGCTTTCTTT; cdr3_aa: CASSPYGQGEAFF
j_call: TRBJ2-7; v_call: TRBV28; clone_size: .; d_call: .; cdr3_nt: TGTGCCAGCAGTTTTGTGGTAGCGCCGTACGAGCAGTACTTC; cdr3_aa: CASSFVVAPYEQYF
j_call: TRBJ1-3; v_call: TRBV3-1/TRBV3-2; clone_size: .; d_call: .; cdr3_nt: TGTGCCAGCAGCCAACGGGAGGGAGGAAACACCATATATTTT; cdr3_aa: CASSQREGGNTIYF
j_call: TRBJ2-1; v_call: TRBV18; clone_size: .; d_call: TRBD2; cdr3_nt: TGTGCCAGCTCATCACTAGCGGGAGCCCTCCGTGAGGAGCAGTTCTTC; cdr3_aa: CASSSLAGALREEQFF
j_call: TRBJ2-7; v_call: TRBV24-1; clone_size: .; d_call: TRBD2; cdr3_nt: TGTGCCACCAGTGATCAGCTGACTAGCGGGAGAAACTACGAGCAGTACTTC; cdr3_aa: CATSDQLTSGRNYEQYF
j_call: TRBJ2-7; v_call: TRBV19; clone_size: .; d_call: TRBD1; cdr3_nt: TGTGCCAGTAGTCCTCCTGGACAGGGGTTCTACGAGCAGTACTTC; cdr3_aa: CASSPPGQGFYEQYF
j_call: TRBJ1-2; v_call: TRBV7-2; clone_size: .; d_call: .; cdr3_nt: TGTGCCAGCAGCCCCCGACTCAACTATGGCTACACCTTC; cdr3_aa: CASSPRLNYGYTF
j_call: TRBJ2-3; v_call: TRBV14; clone_size: .; d_call: TRBD2; cdr3_nt: TGTGCCAGCAGCCAAGTGCGGGCTAGCGGGAGATACACAGATACGCAGTATTTT; cdr3_aa: CASSQVRASGRYTDTQYF
j_call: TRBJ2-7; v_call: TRBV20-1; clone_size: .; d_call: .; cdr3_nt: TGCAGTGCTAGTTGGACGGGGAGCTCCTACGAGCAGTACTTC; cdr3_aa: CSASWTGSSYEQYF
j_call: TRBJ1-1; v_call: TRBV3-1/TRBV3-2; clone_size: .; d_call: TRBD1; cdr3_nt: TGTGCCAGCAGCCAAGATGGCCTCGGGACAGGGCTTAACACTGAAGCTTTCTTT; cdr3_aa: CASSQDGLGTGLNTEAFF
j_call: TRBJ1-1; v_call: TRBV5-1; clone_size: .; d_call: .; cdr3_nt: TGCGCCAGCAATAAACCAGAGAACACTGAAGCTTTCTTT; cdr3_aa: CASNKPENTEAFF